This TCR beta chain was observed in a study of STAT5B mutations in CD4+ large granular lymphocyte leukemia. There are 14 residues in the CDR3. Germline CDR1 is SNHLY and CDR2 is FYNNEI. The V and J ends lost 4 bases and 1 base respectively, with 10 bases between them. This was a survey-level run. This table comes from immunoSEQ multiplex PCR, and its TCRdb copy is limited to in-frame clones, with some not included. The sample lists tens of thousands of clones, roughly 83% occurring once. Findings of the study overall: Without putative leukemic clones, patient CD4-sorted repertoires remained more clonal than healthy CD4+ repertoires.

This clone appeared a few times. Antigen: not known. The sample was CD4+ T cells from blood buffy coats. The chain is built from TRBV2 and TRBJ1-1; D gene ambiguous. This clonotype was sampled from a human donor in good health. The CDR3 DNA reads TGTGCCAGCAGTGTCGCATTATCGAACACTGAAGCTTTCTTT. Amino acids: CASSVALSNTEAFF.